This TCR beta chain derives from a study of shared clonotypes between healthy human individuals. Adults of Caucasian background living in Nashville, Tennessee made up all donors. J lost 0 bases, V lost 4 bases, and 2 bases had no gene match. CDR1 and CDR2 from the germline V gene are SGHRS and YFSETQ. This CDR3 contains 14 residues. This clone appeared a few times. Its antigen is as yet unknown. TCRdb's copy holds only in-frame clones and misses some; the assay was immunoSEQ multiplex PCR. The data show 470,000 or so clones, over 70% seen once. Study-wide findings and caveats: Measured sharing among donors was expected to vary with sequencing depth. Sampling was confined to blood; repertoires within tissues likely differ.

Sample: PBMCs. V is TRBV5-1 and J is TRBJ1-1; TRBD1 matches at 8 bases. The origin of this receptor is a woman aged 40 to 50 in good health. Some clones in this sample may be carry-over from other donors' samples. This chain's CDR3 is CASSTDRVNTEAFF. The CDR3, as DNA: TGCGCCAGCAGCACGGACAGGGTGAACACTGAAGCTTTCTTT.